This record covers a single T cell receptor beta chain. Its antigen is currently unknown. The record originates from a study of cytomegalovirus exposure and HLA in healthy donors. The study ran its PCR with 60 Vbeta and 13 Jbeta primers. Sequencing used immunoSEQ multiplex PCR; TCRdb keeps in-frame clones, though not all of them. This sample's table has about 160,000 clones. General study results and limits: The study designated 150 to 200 TCR beta chains cytomegalovirus-associated. Presence/absence analyses rested on an assumption that sequencing depth was roughly uniform across donors. Common viral pathogens were later found to be apparently linked to several of the most significant clusters.

The sequenced sample was PBMCs. The sequence derives from a man younger than 45 in good health and CMV-seronegative.

CDR3 protein: CASSTLGQFSYNEQFF. The CDR3 DNA follows: TGTGCCAGTAGTACCCTCGGACAGTTCTCCTACAATGAGCAGTTCTTC. V usage is TRBV19 and J usage is TRBJ2-1; possibly TRBD1 for D (6 bases). Germline V gene data show CDR1 as LNHDA and CDR2 as SQIVND (reference sequence). V was trimmed by 4 bases and J by 0 bases, leaving 13 bases between them. The CDR3 extends over 16 amino acids.